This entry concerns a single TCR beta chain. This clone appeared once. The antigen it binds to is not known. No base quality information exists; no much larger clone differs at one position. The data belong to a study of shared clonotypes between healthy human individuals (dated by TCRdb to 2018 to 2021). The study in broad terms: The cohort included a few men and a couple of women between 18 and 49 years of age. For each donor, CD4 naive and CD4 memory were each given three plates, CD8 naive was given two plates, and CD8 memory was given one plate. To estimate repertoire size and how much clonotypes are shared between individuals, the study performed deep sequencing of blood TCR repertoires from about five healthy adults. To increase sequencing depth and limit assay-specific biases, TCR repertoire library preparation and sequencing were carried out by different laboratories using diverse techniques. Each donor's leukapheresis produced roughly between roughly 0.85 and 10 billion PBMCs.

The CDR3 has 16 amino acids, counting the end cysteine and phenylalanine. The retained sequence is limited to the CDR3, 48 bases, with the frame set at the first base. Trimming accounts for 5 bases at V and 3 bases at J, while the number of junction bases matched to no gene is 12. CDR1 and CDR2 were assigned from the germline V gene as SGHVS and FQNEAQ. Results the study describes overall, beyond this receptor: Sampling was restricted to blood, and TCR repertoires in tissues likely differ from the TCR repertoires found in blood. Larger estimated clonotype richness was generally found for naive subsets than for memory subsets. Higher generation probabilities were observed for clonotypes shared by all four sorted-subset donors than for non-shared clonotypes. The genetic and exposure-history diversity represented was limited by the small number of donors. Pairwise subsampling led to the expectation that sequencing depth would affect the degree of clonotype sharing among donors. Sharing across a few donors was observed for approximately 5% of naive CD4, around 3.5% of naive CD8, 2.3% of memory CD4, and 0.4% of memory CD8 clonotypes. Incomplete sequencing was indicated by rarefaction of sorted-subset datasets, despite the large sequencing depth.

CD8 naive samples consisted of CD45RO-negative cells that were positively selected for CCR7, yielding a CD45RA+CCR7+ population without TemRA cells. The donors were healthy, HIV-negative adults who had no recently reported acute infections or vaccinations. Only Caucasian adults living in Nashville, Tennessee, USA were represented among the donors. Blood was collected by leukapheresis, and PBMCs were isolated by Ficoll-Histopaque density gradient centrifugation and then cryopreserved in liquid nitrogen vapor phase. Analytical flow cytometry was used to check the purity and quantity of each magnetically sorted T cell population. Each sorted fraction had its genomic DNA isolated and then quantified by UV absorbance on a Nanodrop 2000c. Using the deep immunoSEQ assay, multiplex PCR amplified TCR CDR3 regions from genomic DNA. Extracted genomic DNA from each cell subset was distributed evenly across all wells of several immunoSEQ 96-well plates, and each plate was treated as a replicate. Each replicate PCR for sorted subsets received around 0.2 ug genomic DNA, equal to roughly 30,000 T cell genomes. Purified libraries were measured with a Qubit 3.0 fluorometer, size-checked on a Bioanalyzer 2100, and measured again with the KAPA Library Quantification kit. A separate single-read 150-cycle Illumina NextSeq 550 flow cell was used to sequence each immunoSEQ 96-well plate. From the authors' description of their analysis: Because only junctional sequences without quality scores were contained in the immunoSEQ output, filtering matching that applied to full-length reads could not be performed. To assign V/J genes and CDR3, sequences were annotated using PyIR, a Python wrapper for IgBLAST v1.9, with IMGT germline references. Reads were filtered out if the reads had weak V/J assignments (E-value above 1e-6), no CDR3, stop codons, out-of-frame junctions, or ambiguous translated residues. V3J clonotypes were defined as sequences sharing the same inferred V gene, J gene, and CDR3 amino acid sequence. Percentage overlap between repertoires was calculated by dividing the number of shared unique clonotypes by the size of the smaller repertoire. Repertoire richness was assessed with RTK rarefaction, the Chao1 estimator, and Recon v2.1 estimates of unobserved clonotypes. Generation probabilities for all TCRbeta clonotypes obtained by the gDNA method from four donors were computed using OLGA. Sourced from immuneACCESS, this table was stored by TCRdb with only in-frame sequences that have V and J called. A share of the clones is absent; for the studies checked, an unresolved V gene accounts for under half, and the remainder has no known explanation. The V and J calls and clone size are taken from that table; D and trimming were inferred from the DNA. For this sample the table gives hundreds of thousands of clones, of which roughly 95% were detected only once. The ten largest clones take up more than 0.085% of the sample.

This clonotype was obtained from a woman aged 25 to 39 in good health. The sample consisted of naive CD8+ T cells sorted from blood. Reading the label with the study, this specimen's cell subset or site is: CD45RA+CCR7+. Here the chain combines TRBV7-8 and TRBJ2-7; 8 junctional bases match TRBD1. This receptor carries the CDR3 CASSPGQGSLIYEQYF. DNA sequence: TGTGCCAGCAGCCCTGGACAGGGTAGTTTGATCTACGAGCAGTACTTC.